This T cell receptor beta chain was retrieved from a study of blood T cell repertoires in COVID-19. Study in general: PBMCs, B-cell-depleted T cells, or T cells were the source of the cDNA or gDNA that made up the material.

From germline, CDR1 is LNHDA and CDR2 SQIVND (reference sequence). V was clipped by 3 bases and J by 1 base, with 11 bases between them. This CDR3 region has 15 residues. Patients of the Seattle cohort, enrolled during active infection, were followed longitudinally. Sequencing was performed with immunoSEQ multiplex PCR; in TCRdb, only in-frame clones are kept and a portion is missing. The sample contains 450,000 or so clones, over 85% of which appear only once. The material sequenced was peripheral blood. J is TRBJ2-3 and V is TRBV19; tentative D call: TRBD2 (6 bases). The sequence was collected from a man aged 18 to 35 with COVID-19, enrolled during active disease. As DNA, the CDR3 is TGTGCCAGTAGTATCCAGGGACTCGGCACAGATACGCAGTATTTT. Protein product: CASSIQGLGTDTQYF. Filled out from reference TRBV19 and TRBJ2-3, the complete variable domain reads DGGITQSPKYLFRKEGQNVTLSCEQNLNHDAMYWYRQDPGQGLRLIYYSQIVNDFQKGDIAEGYSVSREKKESFPLTVTSAQKNPTAFYLCASSIQGLGTDTQYFGPGTRLTVL.